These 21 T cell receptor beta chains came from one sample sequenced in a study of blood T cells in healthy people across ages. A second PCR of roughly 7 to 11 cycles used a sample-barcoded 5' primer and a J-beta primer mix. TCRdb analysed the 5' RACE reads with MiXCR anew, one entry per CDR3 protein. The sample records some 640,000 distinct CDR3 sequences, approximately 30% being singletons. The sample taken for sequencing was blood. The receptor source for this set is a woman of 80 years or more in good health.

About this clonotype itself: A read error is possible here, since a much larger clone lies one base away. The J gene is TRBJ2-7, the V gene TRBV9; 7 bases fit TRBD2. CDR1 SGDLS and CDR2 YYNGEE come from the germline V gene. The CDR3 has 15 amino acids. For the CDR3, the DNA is TGTGCCAGCAGCCCGACGGGCGGGAGCTCCCACGAGCAGTACTTC. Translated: CASSPTGGSSHEQYF.

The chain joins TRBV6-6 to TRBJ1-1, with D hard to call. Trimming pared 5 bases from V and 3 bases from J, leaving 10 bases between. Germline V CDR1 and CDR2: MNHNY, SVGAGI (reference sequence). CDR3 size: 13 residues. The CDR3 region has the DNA TGTGCCAGCAGTCAAACTATGGACACTGAAGCTTTCTTT. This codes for CASSQTMDTEAFF.

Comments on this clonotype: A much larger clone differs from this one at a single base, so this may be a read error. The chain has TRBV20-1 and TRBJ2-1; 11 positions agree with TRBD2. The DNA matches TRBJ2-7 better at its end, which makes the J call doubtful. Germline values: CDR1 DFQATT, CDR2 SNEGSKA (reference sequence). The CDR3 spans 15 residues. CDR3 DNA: TGCAGTGCTTCCGGGACTAGCGGTGCTTACAATGAGCAGTACTTC. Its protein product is CSASGTSGAYNEQYF.

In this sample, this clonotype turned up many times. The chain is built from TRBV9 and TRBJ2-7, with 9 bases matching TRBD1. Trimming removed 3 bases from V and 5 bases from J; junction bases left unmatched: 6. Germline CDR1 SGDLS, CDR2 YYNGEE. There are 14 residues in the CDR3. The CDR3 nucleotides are TGTGCCAGCAGCGACGGGACAGGGCACAACGAGCAGTACTTC. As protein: CASSDGTGHNEQYF.

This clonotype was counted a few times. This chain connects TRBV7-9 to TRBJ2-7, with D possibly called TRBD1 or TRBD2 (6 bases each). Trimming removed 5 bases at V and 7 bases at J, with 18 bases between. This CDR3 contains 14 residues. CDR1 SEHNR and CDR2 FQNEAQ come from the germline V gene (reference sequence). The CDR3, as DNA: TGTGCCAGCAGCCTGGGGGGCCCAAACAATGAGCAGTACTTC. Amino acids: CASSLGGPNNEQYF.

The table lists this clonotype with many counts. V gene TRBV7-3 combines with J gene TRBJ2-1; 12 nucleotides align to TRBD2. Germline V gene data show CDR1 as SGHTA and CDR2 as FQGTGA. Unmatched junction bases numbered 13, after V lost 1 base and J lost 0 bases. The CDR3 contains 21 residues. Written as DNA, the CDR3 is TGTGCCAGCAGCTTAAGATCTAGCGGGGGGGTTTCCCTTAGCTCCTACAATGAGCAGTTCTTC. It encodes CASSLRSSGGVSLSSYNEQFF. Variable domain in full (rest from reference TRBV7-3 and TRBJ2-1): GAGVSQTPSNKVTEKGKYVELRCDPISGHTALYWYRQSLGQGPEFLIYFQGTGAADDSGLPNDRFFAVRPEGSVSTLKIQRTERGDSAVYLCASSLRSSGGVSLSSYNEQFFGPGTRLTVL.

The CDR3 DNA is TGTGCCAGCAGTTACTCCTCCCCCATCCCCGCAGATACGCAGTATTTT. Encoded protein: CASSYSSPIPADTQYF. The chain couples TRBV6-5 to TRBJ2-3; D gene ambiguous. The CDR3 loop spans 16 amino acids. Germline values: CDR1 MNHEY, CDR2 SVGAGI. V lost 0 bases, J lost 4 bases, and 14 bases lay in between.

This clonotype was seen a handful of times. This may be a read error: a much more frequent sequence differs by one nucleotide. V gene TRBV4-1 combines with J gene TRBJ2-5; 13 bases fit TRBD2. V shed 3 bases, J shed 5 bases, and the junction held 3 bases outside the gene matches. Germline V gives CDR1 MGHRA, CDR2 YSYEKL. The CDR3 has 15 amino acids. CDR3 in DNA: TGCGCCAGCAGCCAGGGACTAGCGGGGTGCGAGACCCAGTACTTC. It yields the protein CASSQGLAGCETQYF.

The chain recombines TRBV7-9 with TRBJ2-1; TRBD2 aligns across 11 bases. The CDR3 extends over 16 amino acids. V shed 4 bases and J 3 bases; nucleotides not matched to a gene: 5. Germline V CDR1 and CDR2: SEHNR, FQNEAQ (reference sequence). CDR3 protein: CASSSIAGGVYNEQFF. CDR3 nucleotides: TGTGCCAGCAGCTCTATAGCGGGAGGGGTCTACAATGAGCAGTTCTTC.

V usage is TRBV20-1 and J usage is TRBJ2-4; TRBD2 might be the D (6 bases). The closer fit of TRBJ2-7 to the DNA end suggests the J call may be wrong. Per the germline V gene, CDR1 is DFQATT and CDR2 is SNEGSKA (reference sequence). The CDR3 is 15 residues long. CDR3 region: CSARDPGGGDYEQYF. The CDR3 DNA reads TGCAGTGCTAGAGATCCCGGTGGAGGGGACTACGAGCAGTACTTC.

In DNA form, the CDR3 reads TGTGCCAGTAAGCCGGGACAGGGATTGAGTGAGCAGTTCTTC. Its translation: CASKPGQGLSEQFF. The V and J genes are TRBV19 and TRBJ2-1; 9 nucleotides match TRBD1. CDR1 and CDR2 from the germline V gene are LNHDA and SQIVND (reference sequence). V shed 7 bases and J 9 bases; nucleotides not matched to a gene: 10. The CDR3 has 14 residues.

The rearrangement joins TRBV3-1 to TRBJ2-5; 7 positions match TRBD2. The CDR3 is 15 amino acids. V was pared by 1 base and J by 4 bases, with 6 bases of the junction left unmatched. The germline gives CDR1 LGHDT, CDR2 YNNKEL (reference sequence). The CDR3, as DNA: TGTGCCAGCAGCCAAGGGGCGGGGGACGGAGAGACCCAGTACTTC. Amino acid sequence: CASSQGAGDGETQYF.

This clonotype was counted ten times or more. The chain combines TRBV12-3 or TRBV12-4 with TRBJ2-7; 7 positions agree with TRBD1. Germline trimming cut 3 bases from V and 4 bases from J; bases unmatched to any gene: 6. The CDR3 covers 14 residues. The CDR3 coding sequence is TGTGCCAGCAGTTTTGCGACAGGGCGATACGAGCAGTACTTC. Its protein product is CASSFATGRYEQYF.

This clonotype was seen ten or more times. CDR3 loop: CASSQDTRKNIQYF. DNA of the CDR3: TGTGCCAGCAGCCAGGACACTCGCAAAAACATTCAGTACTTC. The rearrangement links TRBV3-1 to TRBJ2-4; D might be TRBD1 (5 bases). This CDR3 has 14 residues. Germline CDR1 reads LGHDT; CDR2 reads YNNKEL (reference sequence). Deletions cut 3 bases from V and 3 bases from J, with 9 bases between.

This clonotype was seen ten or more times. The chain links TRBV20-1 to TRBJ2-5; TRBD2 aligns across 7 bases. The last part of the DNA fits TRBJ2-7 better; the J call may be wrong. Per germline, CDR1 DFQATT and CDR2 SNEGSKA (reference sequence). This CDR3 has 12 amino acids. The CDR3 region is CSARPTSDEQYF. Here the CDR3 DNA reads TGCAGTGCTAGGCCTACTAGCGACGAGCAGTACTTC.

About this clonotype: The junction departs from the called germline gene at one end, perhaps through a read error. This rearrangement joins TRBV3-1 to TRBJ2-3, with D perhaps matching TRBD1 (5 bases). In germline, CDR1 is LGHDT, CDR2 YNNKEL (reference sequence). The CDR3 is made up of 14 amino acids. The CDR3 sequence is CASIQGDPADTQYF. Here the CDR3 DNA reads TGTGCCAGCATCCAAGGGGATCCGGCAGATACGCAGTATTTT.

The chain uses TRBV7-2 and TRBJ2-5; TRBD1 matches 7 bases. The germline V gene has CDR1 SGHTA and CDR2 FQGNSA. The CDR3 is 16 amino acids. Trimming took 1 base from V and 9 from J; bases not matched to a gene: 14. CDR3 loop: CASSLVGTAGSQAQYF. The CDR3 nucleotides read TGTGCCAGCAGCTTAGTAGGGACAGCAGGTTCGCAGGCCCAGTACTTC.

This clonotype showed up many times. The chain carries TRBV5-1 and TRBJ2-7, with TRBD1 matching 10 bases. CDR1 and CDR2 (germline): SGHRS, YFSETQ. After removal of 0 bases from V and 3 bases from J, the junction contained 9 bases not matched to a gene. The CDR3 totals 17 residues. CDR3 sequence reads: CASSLGTGGNDRYEQYF. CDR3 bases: TGCGCCAGCAGCTTGGGGACAGGGGGGAACGACCGCTACGAGCAGTACTTC.

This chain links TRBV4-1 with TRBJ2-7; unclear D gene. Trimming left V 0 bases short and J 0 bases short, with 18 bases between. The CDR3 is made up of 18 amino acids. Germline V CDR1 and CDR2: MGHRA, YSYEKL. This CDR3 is CASSQDRKKSLSSYEQYF. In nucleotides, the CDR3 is TGCGCCAGCAGCCAAGATAGGAAAAAGAGCCTATCCTCCTACGAGCAGTACTTC.

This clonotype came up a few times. CDR3 sequence reads: CASSLGGFNYGYTF. The DNA for the CDR3 is TGTGCCAGCAGCTTAGGGGGTTTTAACTATGGCTACACCTTC. The chain couples TRBV11-3 to TRBJ1-2; D call uncertain. Trimming removed 1 base at V and 1 base at J, with 7 bases between. Germline V gives CDR1 SGHNT, CDR2 YENEEA. The CDR3 consists of 14 residues.

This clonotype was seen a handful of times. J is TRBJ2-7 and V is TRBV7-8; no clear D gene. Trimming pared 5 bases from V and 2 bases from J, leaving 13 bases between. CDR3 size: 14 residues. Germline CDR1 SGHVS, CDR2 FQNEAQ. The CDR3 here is CASSLTRQTYEQYF. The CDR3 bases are TGTGCCAGCAGCCTTACCCGGCAAACCTACGAGCAGTACTTC.